The sequence of this T cell receptor beta chain was determined in a study of blood T cell repertoires in COVID-19. Study context: Samples representing acute and convalescent COVID-19 were sourced from the United States, Italy and Spain.

Method: immunoSEQ multiplex PCR; TCRdb's copy keeps in-frame clones and lacks some. The sample yields a few hundred thousand clones, about 85% seen once. This sequence was found in a woman in her 50s who had been exposed to COVID-19. Sequences were obtained from PBMCs or T cells enriched from blood (not recorded which).

The DNA for the CDR3 is TGCGCCAGCAGCCAAGAAAAGGACATCCAAGAGACCCAGTACTTC. It is translated as CASSQEKDIQETQYF. The chain employs TRBV4-1 and TRBJ2-5, with a weak D call TRBD1 (5 bases). The CDR3 totals 15 residues. From germline, CDR1 is MGHRA and CDR2 YSYEKL. The ends were cut back, 0 bases at V and 1 base at J, with 9 bases in the middle.